One sample yielded the 10 T cell receptor beta chains listed below, sequenced in a study of cytomegalovirus exposure and HLA in healthy donors. With 60 Vbeta and 13 Jbeta primers, the PCR was carried out. The table came from immunoSEQ multiplex PCR; TCRdb's copy has only in-frame clones and leaves some out. The sample lists some 150,000 clones, approximately 80% occurring once. What was sequenced was PBMCs. The origin of the receptors is a female donor in good health and CMV-seronegative.

This chain links TRBV6-5 with TRBJ2-5, with D tentatively TRBD2 (6 bases). Germline-derived CDR1 and CDR2 are MNHEY and SVGAGI. V lost 2 bases and J lost 5, with 18 bases in between. The CDR3 contains 16 residues. The CDR3 loop reads CASSYLWGEEGETQYF. The CDR3, as DNA: TGTGCCAGCAGTTACCTGTGGGGGGAGGAGGGTGAGACCCAGTACTTC.

This clone has just one count. The chain links TRBV18 to TRBJ2-7; 12 bases are shared with TRBD1. The V gene's germline CDR1 is KGHSH and CDR2 LQKENI. The V gene end was trimmed by 4 bases and the J gene end by 7 bases; junction bases not matched to a gene: 8. This CDR3 comprises 15 residues. CDR3: CASSRDRGLVVEQYF. CDR3 in DNA: TGTGCCAGCTCACGGGACAGGGGGCTTGTTGTAGAGCAGTACTTC.

This chain's CDR3 is CASRPSTSSGANVLTF. The CDR3 nucleotides read TGCGCCAGCAGGCCTAGCACGAGCTCTGGGGCCAACGTCCTGACTTTC. V is TRBV5-1 and J is TRBJ2-6; tentative D call: TRBD2 (5 bases). The V and J ends lost 5 bases and 0 bases respectively, with 12 bases between them. Germline CDR1 reads SGHRS; CDR2 reads YFSETQ. This CDR3 is built from 16 residues.

J is TRBJ1-2 and V is TRBV6-1; perhaps TRBD1 as D (5 bases). Germline V gives CDR1 MNHNS, CDR2 SASEGT. The CDR3 covers 13 residues. The V and J ends lost 6 bases and 4 bases respectively, with 12 bases between them. The CDR3 loop is CASSPDRSYGYTF. The CDR3 region has the DNA TGTGCCAGCAGCCCTGACAGATCCTATGGCTACACCTTC.

The genes are TRBV28 and TRBJ1-2; maybe TRBD1 (5 bases). The CDR3 sequence is 14 residues long. Trimming took off 9 bases at V and 4 bases at J, with 18 bases between the two ends. Germline CDR1 and CDR2: MDHEN and SYDVKM. The CDR3 bases are TGTGCCAGTAATTTGGAGGGACGGGGCTATGGCTACACCTTC. It encodes CASNLEGRGYGYTF.

V and J are TRBV4-3 and TRBJ2-3, with 9 bases aligning to TRBD2. CDR1 and CDR2 (germline): LGHNA, YSLEER. With V trimmed by 3 bases and J by 0 bases, 7 bases remained unmatched. The CDR3 totals 17 residues. CDR3 region: CASSQGGLAGSTDTQYF. The CDR3 bases are TGCGCCAGCAGCCAGGGGGGGCTAGCGGGGAGCACAGATACGCAGTATTTT.

The CDR3 nucleotides are TGTGCCAGCAGCTTTTTGGGAACAGGGGCGAACACTGAAGCTTTCTTT. Its translation: CASSFLGTGANTEAFF. The chain joins TRBV5-6 to TRBJ1-1; TRBD1 aligns across 7 bases. The CDR3 consists of 16 residues. V shed 2 bases and J 1 base; nucleotides not matched to a gene: 8. Germline loops: CDR1 SGHDT, CDR2 YYEEEE.

The rearrangement joins TRBV5-8 to TRBJ2-7; TRBD1 aligns across 7 bases. V was clipped by 2 bases and J by 4 bases; unmatched bases: 3. The CDR3 covers 13 residues. Germline V gene data show CDR1 as SGHTS and CDR2 as YDEGEE. The CDR3 is CASSFGTDYEQYF. In nucleotides, the CDR3 is TGTGCCAGCAGCTTTGGGACAGATTACGAGCAGTACTTC.

This chain's CDR3 is CASSFQDSQETQYF. The DNA of the CDR3 is TGTGCCAGCAGCTTCCAGGACAGCCAAGAGACCCAGTACTTC. V usage is TRBV11-2 and J usage is TRBJ2-5; a weak D match, TRBD1 (6 bases). Germline V gene sequence: CDR1 SGHAT, CDR2 FQNNGV. The CDR3 has 14 residues. Trimming stripped 3 bases from V and 1 base from J, with 9 bases between.

The chain is built from TRBV28 and TRBJ1-2; TRBD1 matches at 7 bases. The germline gives CDR1 MDHEN, CDR2 SYDVKM. The CDR3 consists of 14 residues. The V segment lost 6 bases and the J segment 2 bases; nucleotides outside the gene matches: 6. The CDR3 spells CASSRTGQNYGYTF. CDR3 nucleotide sequence: TGTGCCAGCAGCCGAACGGGACAGAACTATGGCTACACCTTC.